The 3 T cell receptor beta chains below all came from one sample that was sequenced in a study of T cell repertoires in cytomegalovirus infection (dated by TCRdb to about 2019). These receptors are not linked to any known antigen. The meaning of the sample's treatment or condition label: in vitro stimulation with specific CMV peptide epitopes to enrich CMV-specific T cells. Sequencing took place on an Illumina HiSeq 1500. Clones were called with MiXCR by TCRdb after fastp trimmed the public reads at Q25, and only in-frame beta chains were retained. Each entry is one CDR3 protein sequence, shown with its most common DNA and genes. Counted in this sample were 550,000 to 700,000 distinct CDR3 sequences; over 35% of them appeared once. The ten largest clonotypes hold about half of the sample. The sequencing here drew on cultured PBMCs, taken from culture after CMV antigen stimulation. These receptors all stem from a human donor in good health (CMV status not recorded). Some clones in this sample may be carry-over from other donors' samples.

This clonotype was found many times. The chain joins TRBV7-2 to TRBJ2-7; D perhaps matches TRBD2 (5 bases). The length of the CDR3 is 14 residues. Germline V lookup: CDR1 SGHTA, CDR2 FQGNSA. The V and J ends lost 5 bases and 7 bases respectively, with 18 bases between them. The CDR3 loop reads CASSREGRLGEQYF. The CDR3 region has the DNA TGTGCCAGCAGCCGCGAAGGGAGACTTGGTGAGCAGTACTTC.

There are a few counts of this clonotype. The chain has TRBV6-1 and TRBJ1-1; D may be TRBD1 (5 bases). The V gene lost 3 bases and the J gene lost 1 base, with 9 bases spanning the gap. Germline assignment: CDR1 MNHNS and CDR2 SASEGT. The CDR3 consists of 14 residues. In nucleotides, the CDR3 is TGTGCCAGCAGTGACCGGGACGGGAACACTGAAGCTTTCTTT. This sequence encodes CASSDRDGNTEAFF.

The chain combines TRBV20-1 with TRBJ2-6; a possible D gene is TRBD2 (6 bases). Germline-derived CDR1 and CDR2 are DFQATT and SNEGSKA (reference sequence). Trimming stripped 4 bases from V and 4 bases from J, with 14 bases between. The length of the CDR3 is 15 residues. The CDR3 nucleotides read TGCAGTGCTAAGAGCGCGGGGTCCGGGGCCAACGTCCTGACTTTC. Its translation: CSAKSAGSGANVLTF.